This section outlines one T cell receptor (beta chain) sequence together with its context. Its target is not known. TCRdb's copy holds only in-frame clones and misses some; the assay was immunoSEQ multiplex PCR. The sample records under 100,000 clones, around 92% being singletons. With 5 bases removed from V and 3 bases from J, the gap between germline ends came to 17 bases. Germline V gives CDR1 PRHDT, CDR2 FYEKMQ (reference sequence). This CDR3 comprises 15 residues. This sample was taken from a study of OX40 agonist ivuxolimab in advanced cancers. Study details: Participants averaged about 60 years of age (range roughly 23 to 90) and were around 80% male.

Study findings and constraints: Clonal expansion by week 6 occurred in CD4+ and CD8+ blood T cells (at 0.1 to 3.0 mg/kg).

Sequencing used CD4+ or CD8+ T cells sorted from blood, obtained in a trial of the OX40 agonist ivuxolimab. The source of this sequence is an adult with an advanced solid tumor such as melanoma, head and neck, liver or kidney cancer. The chain couples TRBV13 to TRBJ2-7, with D possibly TRBD1 on 5 matching bases. CDR3 sequence (DNA): TGTGCCAGCAGCCCCCCTCTTAAGGGGAACTACGAGCAGTACTTC. It yields the protein CASSPPLKGNYEQYF.